This is a list of T cell receptor beta chains from one sample in a study of technical replicates of blood from a handful of donors. TCRdb keeps only in-frame clones here, not all; method: immunoSEQ multiplex PCR. The repertoire holds just over 80,000 clones, roughly 96% seen once, with about 0.3% in the top ten. Sequenced material: T cells isolated from PBMCs. Receptors were obtained from a human donor in good health. CDR3s include the opening cysteine and the closing phenylalanine or tryptophan. Fields, in order: clone size, V gene, D gene, J gene, CDR3 DNA, CDR3 protein. A D gene is named only where the DNA matches it firmly. The size entry is marked missing in some rows and otherwise reads once, few, many or a size class.

clone_size: .; v_call: TRBV18; d_call: .; j_call: TRBJ1-4; cdr3_nt: TGTGCCAGCTCACCGTCTACAGGGCTAGAAAAACTGTTTTTT; cdr3_aa: CASSPSTGLEKLFF
clone_size: .; v_call: TRBV7-7; d_call: .; j_call: TRBJ2-1; cdr3_nt: TGTGCCAGCAGCTTTAGCGGCCAATACAATGAGCAGTTCTTC; cdr3_aa: CASSFSGQYNEQFF
clone_size: .; v_call: TRBV29-1; d_call: .; j_call: TRBJ1-1; cdr3_nt: TGCAGCGGAGTTAACACTGAAGCTTTCTTT; cdr3_aa: CSGVNTEAFF
clone_size: once; v_call: TRBV5-6; d_call: .; j_call: TRBJ1-1; cdr3_nt: TGTGCCAGCAGCCACCTTGAAAGACTACAGACGAACACTGAAGCTTTCTTT; cdr3_aa: CASSHLERLQTNTEAFF
clone_size: once; v_call: TRBV10-3; d_call: TRBD1; j_call: TRBJ1-1; cdr3_nt: TGTGCCATCAGTGCCTCTGCCGGGACAGGGAAAACTGAAGCTTTCTTT; cdr3_aa: CAISASAGTGKTEAFF
clone_size: .; v_call: TRBV9; d_call: TRBD1; j_call: TRBJ1-2; cdr3_nt: TGTGCCACTCCGCTCCAAAACAGGGGGAAGGTTGGCTACACCTTC; cdr3_aa: CATPLQNRGKVGYTF
clone_size: .; v_call: TRBV6-5; d_call: .; j_call: TRBJ1-3; cdr3_nt: TGTGCCAGCAGTTCACTGGGGGGTGGGTTTGGAAACACCATATATTTT; cdr3_aa: CASSSLGGGFGNTIYF
clone_size: .; v_call: TRBV6-5; d_call: .; j_call: TRBJ1-1; cdr3_nt: TGTGCCAGCAGTTACCAGGGTCTGAACACTGAAGCTTTCTTT; cdr3_aa: CASSYQGLNTEAFF
clone_size: .; v_call: TRBV20-1; d_call: .; j_call: TRBJ1-2; cdr3_nt: TGCAGTAAAACCCGAGACTATGGCTACACCTTC; cdr3_aa: CSKTRDYGYTF
clone_size: once; v_call: TRBV5-1; d_call: TRBD1; j_call: TRBJ1-5; cdr3_nt: TGCGCCAGCGGTTACAGGGGTCCCTATAGCAATCAGCCCCAGCATTTT; cdr3_aa: CASGYRGPYSNQPQHF
clone_size: .; v_call: TRBV9; d_call: .; j_call: TRBJ1-1; cdr3_nt: TGTGCCAGCAGCCCTAGTGGAAGCTTGAACACTGAAGCTTTCTTT; cdr3_aa: CASSPSGSLNTEAFF
clone_size: .; v_call: TRBV2; d_call: .; j_call: TRBJ2-2; cdr3_nt: TGTGCCAGCAGTGAAGAGAGTTGGAACACCGGGGAGCTGTTTTTT; cdr3_aa: CASSEESWNTGELFF
clone_size: once; v_call: TRBV29-1; d_call: TRBD2; j_call: TRBJ2-1; cdr3_nt: TGCAGCGTGGGGACTAGCGGAAACAATGAGCAGTTCTTC; cdr3_aa: CSVGTSGNNEQFF
clone_size: once; v_call: TRBV4-2; d_call: TRBD2; j_call: TRBJ2-7; cdr3_nt: TGTGCCAGCAGCCTTTATCCGGGAGGGGGCTACGAGCAGTACTTC; cdr3_aa: CASSLYPGGGYEQYF
clone_size: .; v_call: TRBV7-8; d_call: .; j_call: TRBJ1-4; cdr3_nt: TGTGCCAGCAGCTTATTAGGCAGGGGCCAGGACATTTATGAAAAACTGTTTTTT; cdr3_aa: CASSLLGRGQDIYEKLFF
clone_size: .; v_call: TRBV28; d_call: TRBD2; j_call: TRBJ2-1; cdr3_nt: TGTGCCAGCAGCATACTGGGACTAGCGGGGGACAATGAGCAGTTCTTC; cdr3_aa: CASSILGLAGDNEQFF
clone_size: .; v_call: TRBV7-8; d_call: TRBD2; j_call: TRBJ2-5; cdr3_nt: TGTGCCAGCAGCTTGGGACTAGCTGGGCAAAAGACCCAGTACTTC; cdr3_aa: CASSLGLAGQKTQYF
clone_size: .; v_call: TRBV2; d_call: TRBD2; j_call: TRBJ2-1; cdr3_nt: TGTGCCAGCAGTGAAGCAACAACGGGAGGGTACAATGAGCAGTTCTTC; cdr3_aa: CASSEATTGGYNEQFF
clone_size: once; v_call: TRBV19; d_call: TRBD1; j_call: TRBJ2-6; cdr3_nt: TGTGCCAGCGGGACAGGGGGATCTGGGGCCAACGTCCTGACTTTC; cdr3_aa: CASGTGGSGANVLTF
clone_size: .; v_call: TRBV27; d_call: TRBD2; j_call: TRBJ2-7; cdr3_nt: TGTGCCAGCAAAGCGGGAGGACTTACCTACGAGCAGTACTTC; cdr3_aa: CASKAGGLTYEQYF
clone_size: .; v_call: TRBV7-2; d_call: .; j_call: TRBJ1-2; cdr3_nt: TGTGCCAGCAGCCTTACAGGGTACGGCTACACCTTC; cdr3_aa: CASSLTGYGYTF
clone_size: .; v_call: TRBV28; d_call: TRBD1; j_call: TRBJ2-5; cdr3_nt: TGTGCCAGCAGTTTAGGGACAGGCCGGGGAGAGACCCAGTACTTC; cdr3_aa: CASSLGTGRGETQYF
clone_size: once; v_call: TRBV7-9; d_call: TRBD1; j_call: TRBJ1-4; cdr3_nt: TGTGCCAGCAGCTACACAGGGGTACCGATTTTT; cdr3_aa: CASSYTGVPIF
clone_size: few; v_call: TRBV7-2; d_call: .; j_call: TRBJ1-1; cdr3_nt: TGTGCCAGCAGCCAAGACAGGCGGAACACTGAAGCTTTCTTT; cdr3_aa: CASSQDRRNTEAFF
clone_size: .; v_call: TRBV15; d_call: TRBD2; j_call: TRBJ2-1; cdr3_nt: TGTGCCACCAGCAGGGGGGGGGAGGCCAACAATGAGCAGTTCTTC; cdr3_aa: CATSRGGEANNEQFF
clone_size: .; v_call: TRBV28; d_call: .; j_call: TRBJ1-4; cdr3_nt: TGTGCCAGCCGTACCGCTCAGTCTGCAACTAATGAAAAACTGTTTTTT; cdr3_aa: CASRTAQSATNEKLFF
clone_size: .; v_call: TRBV5-3; d_call: TRBD1; j_call: TRBJ1-2; cdr3_nt: TGTGCCAGAAGTTTGAAGGTCGGGACAGGCCGGAACTATGGCTACACCTTC; cdr3_aa: CARSLKVGTGRNYGYTF
clone_size: once; v_call: TRBV28; d_call: .; j_call: TRBJ2-3; cdr3_nt: TGTGCCAGCAGACCCACGGGAACAGATACGCAGTATTTT; cdr3_aa: CASRPTGTDTQYF
clone_size: .; v_call: TRBV6-1; d_call: .; j_call: TRBJ2-1; cdr3_nt: TGTGCCAGCAGAGAAGGGTCCCTAGGAGGGTCCTACAATGAGCAGTTCTTC; cdr3_aa: CASREGSLGGSYNEQFF
clone_size: .; v_call: TRBV6-5; d_call: .; j_call: TRBJ2-5; cdr3_nt: TGTGCCAGCAGTTACTCTAGTGCGGGGAGTGGGGAGACCCAGTACTTC; cdr3_aa: CASSYSSAGSGETQYF
clone_size: .; v_call: TRBV10-3; d_call: TRBD1; j_call: TRBJ2-7; cdr3_nt: TGTGCCACTGGATACCGGGACAGCTCCTACGAGCAGTACTTC; cdr3_aa: CATGYRDSSYEQYF
clone_size: once; v_call: TRBV6-5; d_call: TRBD1; j_call: TRBJ2-7; cdr3_nt: TGTGCCAGCAGGGGACAGGGGGGTCCCTACGAGCAGTACTTC; cdr3_aa: CASRGQGGPYEQYF
clone_size: .; v_call: TRBV18; d_call: .; j_call: TRBJ1-5; cdr3_nt: TGTGCCAGCTCACGGGGAGATCAGCCCCAGCATTTT; cdr3_aa: CASSRGDQPQHF
clone_size: once; v_call: TRBV9; d_call: .; j_call: TRBJ2-5; cdr3_nt: TGTGCCAGCAGCGTCACAGGATCGAGCGTCCGCCAAGAGACCCAGTACTTC; cdr3_aa: CASSVTGSSVRQETQYF
clone_size: .; v_call: TRBV10-3; d_call: TRBD1; j_call: TRBJ1-1; cdr3_nt: TGTGCCATCAGTGAAACTTTGGATCCGGGACAGGGTACGACTGAAGCTTTCTTT; cdr3_aa: CAISETLDPGQGTTEAFF
clone_size: .; v_call: TRBV2; d_call: TRBD1; j_call: TRBJ1-5; cdr3_nt: TGTGCCAGCAGTGGGACAGGTATTAATCAGCCCCAGCATTTT; cdr3_aa: CASSGTGINQPQHF
clone_size: few; v_call: TRBV5-4; d_call: .; j_call: TRBJ2-1; cdr3_nt: TGTGCCAGCAGCTTGCCGGCGGGCCTCTCCTACAATGAGCAGTTCTTC; cdr3_aa: CASSLPAGLSYNEQFF
clone_size: .; v_call: TRBV18; d_call: .; j_call: TRBJ1-5; cdr3_nt: TGTGCCAGCTCACCACGAGAGGAATATAGCAATCAGCCCCAGCATTTT; cdr3_aa: CASSPREEYSNQPQHF
clone_size: .; v_call: TRBV9; d_call: .; j_call: TRBJ1-5; cdr3_nt: TGTGCCAGCAGCGTAGGCCCAGTGGATCAGCCCCAGCATTTT; cdr3_aa: CASSVGPVDQPQHF
clone_size: .; v_call: TRBV5-4; d_call: .; j_call: TRBJ1-1; cdr3_nt: TGTGCCAGCAGTCCCACATACTCCCGGGGGAGCACTGAAGCTTTCTTT; cdr3_aa: CASSPTYSRGSTEAFF
clone_size: .; v_call: TRBV7-6; d_call: .; j_call: TRBJ2-5; cdr3_nt: TGTGCCAGCAGCTTCCAGGGGGAGACCCAGTACTTC; cdr3_aa: CASSFQGETQYF
clone_size: .; v_call: TRBV10-3; d_call: TRBD1; j_call: TRBJ2-7; cdr3_nt: TGTGCCATCAGTGAGTCGAGCACAGGGGGCAACGAGCAGTACTTC; cdr3_aa: CAISESSTGGNEQYF
clone_size: .; v_call: TRBV7-8; d_call: TRBD2; j_call: TRBJ2-1; cdr3_nt: TGTGCCAGCACGGCGGGAGGGACCTACAATGAGCAGTTCTTC; cdr3_aa: CASTAGGTYNEQFF
clone_size: .; v_call: TRBV7-3; d_call: .; j_call: TRBJ2-1; cdr3_nt: TGTGCCAGCAGCAAAACAGGGACTACCTACAATGAGCAGTTCTTC; cdr3_aa: CASSKTGTTYNEQFF
clone_size: .; v_call: TRBV9; d_call: .; j_call: TRBJ1-1; cdr3_nt: TGTGCCAGCAGCGCGGAGGACAGCGCGGCTTTCTTT; cdr3_aa: CASSAEDSAAFF
clone_size: once; v_call: TRBV4-1; d_call: .; j_call: TRBJ1-5; cdr3_nt: TGCGCCAGCAGCCAAGTTGGTAGTGAACCCCAGCATTTT; cdr3_aa: CASSQVGSEPQHF
clone_size: .; v_call: TRBV29-1; d_call: TRBD1; j_call: TRBJ2-5; cdr3_nt: TGCAGCGCCGCCCAGGGGGCTGCGTGGGAGACCCAGTACTTC; cdr3_aa: CSAAQGAAWETQYF
clone_size: .; v_call: TRBV10-2; d_call: TRBD2; j_call: TRBJ2-7; cdr3_nt: TGCGCCAGCCTAGAGAGACTAGCGGGAGGGCCGAACGAGCAGTACTTC; cdr3_aa: CASLERLAGGPNEQYF
clone_size: .; v_call: TRBV19; d_call: TRBD1; j_call: TRBJ1-5; cdr3_nt: TGTGCCAGTAGTATAGGCACAGGGGGTCAGCCCCAGCATTTT; cdr3_aa: CASSIGTGGQPQHF
clone_size: .; v_call: TRBV5-4; d_call: TRBD1; j_call: TRBJ1-1; cdr3_nt: TGTGCCAGCAGCTCCGGGACAGGGATGTTAGGAGCTTTCTTT; cdr3_aa: CASSSGTGMLGAFF
clone_size: .; v_call: TRBV27; d_call: .; j_call: TRBJ2-1; cdr3_nt: TGTGCCAGCAGTTTATCCCCCAGGGCCCTTTACAATGAGCAGTTCTTC; cdr3_aa: CASSLSPRALYNEQFF
clone_size: .; v_call: TRBV5-1; d_call: .; j_call: TRBJ2-7; cdr3_nt: TGCGCCAGCAGCTTGGCCGCGGGGTACGAGCAGTACTTC; cdr3_aa: CASSLAAGYEQYF
clone_size: once; v_call: TRBV5-4; d_call: TRBD2; j_call: TRBJ2-2; cdr3_nt: TGTGCCAGCAGCTGGATAGCGGGAGGGACCGGGGAGCTGTTTTTT; cdr3_aa: CASSWIAGGTGELFF